This T cell receptor beta chain derives from a study of vaccination and CD4 T cells after COVID-19 (dated by TCRdb to the early 2020s). As for the study more broadly: The convalescent cohort included six males and four females, with two Hispanic individuals, seven Caucasians, two Asians and one multiracial person. Post-COVID blood samples from convalescent patients were collected a median of about 100 days after diagnosis, with a range of roughly 35 to 180 days. Post-vaccine blood samples were collected a median of around 2.5 months after the second vaccine dose, ranging from roughly 13 to 241 days. As controls, cultures received a CEFX viral epitope pool (the positive control), an HIV-1 Nef peptide pool (the negative control), or no peptide at all. The cultures were stimulated with overlapping spike peptide pools from SARS-CoV-2 and from the common cold coronaviruses HCoV-NL63, HCoV-OC43 and HCoV-229E. In around nine COVID-19 convalescent patients and a handful of infection-naive healthy vaccine recipients, the spike-specific CD4+ TCR repertoire before mRNA vaccination was compared with the repertoire after mRNA vaccination. Participants received two doses of either the Pfizer-BioNTech BNT162b2 vaccine (n=8) or the Moderna mRNA-1273 vaccine (n=2). General conclusions and limits of the study: The median number of SARS-CoV-2-reactive clonotypes rose from about 19 after infection to approximately 41 after vaccination, but the change was not significant. Only a relatively small number of convalescent patients were included in the study, and early timepoints following natural infection were not analyzed. Among the post-vaccine SARS-CoV-2-reactive clones in convalescent patients, a median about 87% showed up only after vaccination, which suggests vaccine-specific priming. Of the vaccine-specific clones found in convalescent patients, nearly all (304 of 307) were mono-reactive for SARS-CoV-2 spike instead of being cross-reactive with common cold coronaviruses.

The sample's treatment or condition label, in plain terms: roughly 10-day PBMC culture with coronavirus spike peptide pools or control peptides (ViraFEST assay). The ViraFEST assay was used in the study, in which antigen-specific T cells were expanded with peptide pools and expanded clonotypes were subsequently identified by TCR sequencing. Negative nucleocapsid antibody tests before and after vaccination confirmed that the healthy vaccine recipients had no prior SARS-CoV-2 infection. Each well held fewer than 2.5 million PBMCs cultured with 9 to 10 ug/ml peptide pools in IMDM containing around 5.5% human AB serum and around 9 IU/ml IL-2. On days 3 and 7, half of the culture medium was replaced with fresh IL-2-containing medium. After about 11 days of culture, CD4+ T cells were isolated by negative selection using the EasySep CD4+ T cell isolation kit. PBMCs were separated from whole blood using Ficoll-Paque Plus gradient centrifugation and then either used fresh or cryopreserved at -140C. Culture conditions were generally each tested in triplicate wells.

V loses 4 bases of germline sequence and J loses 4 bases, and the interval between the two ends is 14 bases. From the cysteine through the phenylalanine, the CDR3 covers 15 amino acids. Only the CDR3 DNA stays, 45 bases, in frame from base 1. CDR1 and CDR2 were assigned from the germline V gene as SGHRS and YFSETQ. Concerning this clonotype: Its antigen is not yet known. Base qualities are not at hand, and no much larger clone is one base apart.

The protocol used for the library was PCR. At the Johns Hopkins FTIC core, DNA from the cultured CD4+ T cells underwent TCR sequencing with the Oncomine TCR Beta short-read assay. Genomic DNA was extracted from the cultured CD4+ T cells with the QIAamp micro DNA kit. The Oncomine TCR Beta libraries from cultured CD4+ T cells were pooled using unique dual indexes and then sequenced on an Illumina iSeq 100. The authors' analysis ran thus. Non-productive sequences were removed, and CDR3s that did not start with C, did not end with F or W, or were shorter than 7 amino acids were discarded. The MANAFEST web application identified antigen-specific clonotypes by comparing peptide-stimulated wells against reference wells and other culture wells. To be called positive, a clone needed an FDR below 0.05, an odds ratio above 5, and a productive frequency above 0.1% in at least two of three replicate wells. Cross-reactive clonotypes were defined as significantly expanded in both SARS-CoV-2 spike wells and at least one common cold coronavirus spike condition. Similarity between CDR3 sequences was evaluated in R version 3.6.1 using Levenshtein distances (stringdist) and unrooted phylogenetic trees (ape). The public reads were reanalyzed by TCRdb: fastp trimming at Q25, MiXCR alignment, in-frame beta chains only. Identical CDR3 proteins give one entry, which carries the most common genes and DNA. The V and J calls follow TCRdb's processing rather than the paper's. This sample comprises some 15,000 distinct CDR3 sequences, 35% to 45% of them detected only once. The ten largest clones take up roughly 25% of the sample.

The sequencing used CD4+ T cells from blood, cultured in vitro, collected before SARS-CoV-2 vaccination. The chain is encoded by TRBV5-1 joined to TRBJ2-2; the D gene is possibly TRBD2, with 6 bases matching. This clonotype originated in a human donor who received a COVID-19 vaccine. Here the CDR3 is given as CASSKLADSTGELFF. The sequenced DNA: TGCGCCAGCAGCAAACTAGCTGATAGCACCGGGGAGCTGTTTTTT.